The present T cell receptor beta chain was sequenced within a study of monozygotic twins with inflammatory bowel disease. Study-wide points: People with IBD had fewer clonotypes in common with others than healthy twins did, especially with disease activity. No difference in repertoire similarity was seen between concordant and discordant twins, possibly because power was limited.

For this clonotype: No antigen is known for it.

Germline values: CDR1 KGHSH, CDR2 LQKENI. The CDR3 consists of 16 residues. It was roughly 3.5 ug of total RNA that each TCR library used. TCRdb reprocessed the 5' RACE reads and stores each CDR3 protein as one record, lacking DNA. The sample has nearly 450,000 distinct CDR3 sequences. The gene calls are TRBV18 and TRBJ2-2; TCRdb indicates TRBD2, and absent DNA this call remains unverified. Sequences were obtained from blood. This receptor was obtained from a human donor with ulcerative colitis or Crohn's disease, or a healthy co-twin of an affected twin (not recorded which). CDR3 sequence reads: CASSPYAGYDTGELFF.